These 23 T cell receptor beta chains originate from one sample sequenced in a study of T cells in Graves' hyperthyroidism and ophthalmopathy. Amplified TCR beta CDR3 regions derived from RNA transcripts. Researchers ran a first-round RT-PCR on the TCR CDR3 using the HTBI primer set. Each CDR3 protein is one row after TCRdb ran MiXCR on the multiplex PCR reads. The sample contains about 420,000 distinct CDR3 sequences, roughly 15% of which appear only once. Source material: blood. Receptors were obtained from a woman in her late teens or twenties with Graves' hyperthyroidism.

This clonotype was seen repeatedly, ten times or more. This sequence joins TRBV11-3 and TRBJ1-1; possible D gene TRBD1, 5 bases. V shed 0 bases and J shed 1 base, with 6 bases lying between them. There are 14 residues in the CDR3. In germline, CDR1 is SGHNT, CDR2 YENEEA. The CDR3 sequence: CASSLDGANTEAFF. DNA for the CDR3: TGTGCCAGCAGCTTAGATGGGGCGAACACTGAAGCTTTCTTT.

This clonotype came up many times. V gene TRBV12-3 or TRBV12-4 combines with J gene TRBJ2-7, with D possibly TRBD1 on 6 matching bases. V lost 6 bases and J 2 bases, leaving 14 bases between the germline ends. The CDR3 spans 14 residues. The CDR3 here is CASRLRQDAYEQYF. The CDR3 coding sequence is TGTGCCAGCAGGCTGCGACAGGATGCCTACGAGCAGTACTTC.

The CDR3 loop reads CASSFWAGSTDTQYF. CDR3 DNA sequence: TGTGCCAGCAGCTTTTGGGCGGGAAGCACAGATACGCAGTATTTT. The chain carries TRBV7-3 and TRBJ2-3, with D tentatively TRBD2 (6 bases). Germline loops: CDR1 SGHTA, CDR2 FQGTGA. The CDR3 consists of 15 residues. V gave up 3 bases and J gave up 0 bases, with 10 bases separating them.

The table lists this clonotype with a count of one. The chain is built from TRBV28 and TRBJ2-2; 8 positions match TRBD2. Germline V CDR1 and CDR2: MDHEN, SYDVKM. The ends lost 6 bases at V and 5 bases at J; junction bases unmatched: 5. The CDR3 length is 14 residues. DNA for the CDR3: TGTGCCAGCAGCCAAGCGGGGGAAACCGGGGAGCTGTTTTTT. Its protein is CASSQAGETGELFF.

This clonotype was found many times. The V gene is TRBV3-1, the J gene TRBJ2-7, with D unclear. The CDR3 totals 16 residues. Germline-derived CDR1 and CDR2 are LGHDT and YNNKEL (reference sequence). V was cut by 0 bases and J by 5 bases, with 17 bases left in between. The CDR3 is CASSQEANVVDDEQYF. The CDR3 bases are TGTGCCAGCAGCCAAGAGGCTAACGTCGTGGACGACGAGCAGTACTTC.

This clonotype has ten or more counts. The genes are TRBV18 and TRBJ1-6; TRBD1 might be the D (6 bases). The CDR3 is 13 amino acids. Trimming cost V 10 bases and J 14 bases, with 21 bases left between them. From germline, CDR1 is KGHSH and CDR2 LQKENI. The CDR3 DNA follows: TGTGCCACCCAGACAGGCCCCTCGGCGGCCCTCCACTTT. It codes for CATQTGPSAALHF.

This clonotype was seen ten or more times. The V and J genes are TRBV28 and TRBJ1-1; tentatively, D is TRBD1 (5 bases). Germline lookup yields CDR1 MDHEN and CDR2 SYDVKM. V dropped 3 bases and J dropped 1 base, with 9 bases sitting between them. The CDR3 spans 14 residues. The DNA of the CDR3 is TGTGCCAGCAGTTTTGTCGGGGGGAACACTGAAGCTTTCTTT. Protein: CASSFVGGNTEAFF.

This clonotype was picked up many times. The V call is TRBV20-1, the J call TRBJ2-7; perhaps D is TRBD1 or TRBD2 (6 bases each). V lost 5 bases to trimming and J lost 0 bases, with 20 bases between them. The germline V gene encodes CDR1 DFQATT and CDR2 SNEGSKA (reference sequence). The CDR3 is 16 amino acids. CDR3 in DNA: TGCAGTGCTGGGGCTTGGGGGGCTAAAACCTCCTACGAGCAGTACTTC. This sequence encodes CSAGAWGAKTSYEQYF.

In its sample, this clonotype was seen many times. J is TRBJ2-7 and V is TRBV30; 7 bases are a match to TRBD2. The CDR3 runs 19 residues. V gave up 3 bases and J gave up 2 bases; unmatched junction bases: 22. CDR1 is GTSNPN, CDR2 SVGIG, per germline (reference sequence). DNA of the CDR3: TGTGCCTGGAGCTCTTTTCACCCTAGAGCGGGGAACCCTACCTACGAGCAGTACTTC. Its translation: CAWSSFHPRAGNPTYEQYF.

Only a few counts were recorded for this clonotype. CDR3 sequence reads: CASSMGGELNSPLHF. The CDR3 nucleotides read TGTGCCAGCAGTATGGGGGGGGAGTTAAATTCACCCCTCCACTTT. This chain uses TRBV12-3 or TRBV12-4 with TRBJ1-6; D is possibly TRBD1 (5 bases). Trimming left V 5 bases short and J 7 bases short, with 15 bases between. The CDR3 totals 15 residues.

The CDR3 spells CSAGGGGSYEQYF. Here the CDR3 DNA reads TGCAGCGCCGGCGGGGGCGGGAGTTACGAGCAGTACTTC. The V call is TRBV29-1, the J call TRBJ2-7; weak D call: TRBD2 (7 bases). Per germline, CDR1 SQVTM and CDR2 ANQGSEA. V was shortened by 7 bases and J by 4 bases, with 17 bases between the two germline ends. This CDR3 has 13 amino acids.

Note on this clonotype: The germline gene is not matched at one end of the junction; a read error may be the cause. This CDR3 reads CAWGVQQETQYF. The CDR3 DNA follows: TGTGCCTGGGGTGTACAGCAAGAGACCCAGTACTTC. J is TRBJ2-5 and V is TRBV30, with D unclear. Germline CDR1 GTSNPN, CDR2 SVGIG (reference sequence). The CDR3 has 12 amino acids.

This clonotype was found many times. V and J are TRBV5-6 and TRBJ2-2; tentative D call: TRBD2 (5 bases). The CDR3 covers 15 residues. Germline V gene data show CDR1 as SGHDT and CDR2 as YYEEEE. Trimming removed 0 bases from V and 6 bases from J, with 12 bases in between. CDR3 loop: CASSLGGIGAGELFF. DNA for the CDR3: TGTGCCAGCAGCTTGGGAGGGATCGGCGCCGGGGAGCTGTTTTTT.

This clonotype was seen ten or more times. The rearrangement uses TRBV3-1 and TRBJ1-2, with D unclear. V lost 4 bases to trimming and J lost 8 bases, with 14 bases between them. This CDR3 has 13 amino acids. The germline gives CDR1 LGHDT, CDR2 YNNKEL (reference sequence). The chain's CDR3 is CASSLGRAKGYTF. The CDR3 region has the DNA TGTGCCAGCAGCCTCGGACGGGCCAAGGGCTACACCTTC.

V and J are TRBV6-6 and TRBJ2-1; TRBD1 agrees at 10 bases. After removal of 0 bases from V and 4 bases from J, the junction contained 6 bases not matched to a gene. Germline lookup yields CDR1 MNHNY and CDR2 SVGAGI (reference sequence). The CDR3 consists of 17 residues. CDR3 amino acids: CASSYSLGTGVYNEQFF. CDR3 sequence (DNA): TGTGCCAGCAGTTACTCGCTCGGGACAGGGGTTTACAATGAGCAGTTCTTC.

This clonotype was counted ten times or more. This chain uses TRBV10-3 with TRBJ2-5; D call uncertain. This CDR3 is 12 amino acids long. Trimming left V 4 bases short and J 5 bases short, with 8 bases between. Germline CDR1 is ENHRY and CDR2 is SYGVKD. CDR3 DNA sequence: TGTGCCATCAGTGGAGAGGTGGAGACCCAGTACTTC. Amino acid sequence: CAISGEVETQYF.

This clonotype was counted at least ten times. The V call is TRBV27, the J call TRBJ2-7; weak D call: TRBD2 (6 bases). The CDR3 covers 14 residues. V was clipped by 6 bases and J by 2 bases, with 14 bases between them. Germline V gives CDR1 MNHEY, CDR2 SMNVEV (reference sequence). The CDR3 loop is CASRRLGGPYEQYF. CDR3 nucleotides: TGTGCCAGCAGGCGACTAGGAGGGCCCTACGAGCAGTACTTC.

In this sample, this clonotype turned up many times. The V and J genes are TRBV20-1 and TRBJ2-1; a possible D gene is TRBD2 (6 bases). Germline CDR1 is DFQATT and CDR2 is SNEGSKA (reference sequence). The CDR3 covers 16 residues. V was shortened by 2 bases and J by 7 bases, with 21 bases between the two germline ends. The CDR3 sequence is CSARSRAGSLVNEQFF. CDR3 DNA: TGCAGTGCTAGATCCCGGGCCGGGAGTTTAGTTAATGAGCAGTTCTTC.

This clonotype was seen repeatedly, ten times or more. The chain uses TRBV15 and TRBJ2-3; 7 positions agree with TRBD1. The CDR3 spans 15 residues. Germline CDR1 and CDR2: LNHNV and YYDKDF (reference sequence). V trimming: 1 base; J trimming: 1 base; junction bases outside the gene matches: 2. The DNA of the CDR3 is TGTGCCACCAGCAGAGGGGACAGTCGCACAGATACGCAGTATTTT. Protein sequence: CATSRGDSRTDTQYF. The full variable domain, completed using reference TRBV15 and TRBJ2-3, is DAMVIQNPRYQVTQFGKPVTLSCSQTLNHNVMYWYQQKSSQAPKLLFHYYDKDFNNEADTPDNFQSRRPNTSFCFLDIRSPGLGDTAMYLCATSRGDSRTDTQYFGPGTRLTVL.

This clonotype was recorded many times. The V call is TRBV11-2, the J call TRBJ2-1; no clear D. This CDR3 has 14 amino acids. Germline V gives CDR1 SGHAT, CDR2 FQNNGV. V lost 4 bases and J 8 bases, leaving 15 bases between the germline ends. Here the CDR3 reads CASSSENLWDEQFF. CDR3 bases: TGTGCCAGCAGCTCAGAAAACCTGTGGGATGAGCAGTTCTTC.

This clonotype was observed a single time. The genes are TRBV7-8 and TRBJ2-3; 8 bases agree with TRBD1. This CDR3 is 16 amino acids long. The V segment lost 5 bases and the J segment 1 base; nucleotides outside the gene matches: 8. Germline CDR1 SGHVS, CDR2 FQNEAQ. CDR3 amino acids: CASSPLQGVGTDTQYF. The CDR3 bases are TGTGCCAGCAGCCCATTACAGGGGGTAGGCACAGATACGCAGTATTTT.

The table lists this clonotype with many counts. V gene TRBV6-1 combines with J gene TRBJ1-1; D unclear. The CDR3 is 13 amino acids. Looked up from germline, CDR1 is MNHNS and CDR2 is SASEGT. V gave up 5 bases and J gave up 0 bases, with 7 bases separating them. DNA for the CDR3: TGTGCCAGCAGTCCTAACATGAACACTGAAGCTTTCTTT. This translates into CASSPNMNTEAFF.

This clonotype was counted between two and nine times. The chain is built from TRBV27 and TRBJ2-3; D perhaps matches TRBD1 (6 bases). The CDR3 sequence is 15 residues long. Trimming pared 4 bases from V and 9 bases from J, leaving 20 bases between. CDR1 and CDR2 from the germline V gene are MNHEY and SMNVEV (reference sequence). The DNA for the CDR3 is TGTGCCAGCAGTTCGTCCCCAGGGGATTTCGAGACGCAGTATTTT. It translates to CASSSSPGDFETQYF.